This T cell receptor (beta chain) originates from a study of beta chain features in type 1 diabetes listed by TCRdb under 2018. Regarding the research as a whole: Mean age, gender distribution, total cell number and subset yield did not differ between patients and healthy donors. A total of approximately 110,000,000 sorted cells were examined across all samples, and a strong correlation was observed between cell number per subset and RNA yield. In the study, TCRB repertoires of sorted circulating CD4+ T cell subsets from recently diagnosed type 1 diabetes patients were compared with those of matched healthy donors. Regulatory and stem cell-like memory subsets were obtained from only 8 patients and roughly 8 healthy donors, while naive and central memory subsets were obtained from all 30 or so donors. Points the paper makes about the study in general: Naive, central memory and regulatory TCRB repertoires appeared to be more alike among patients than among healthy donors. Patients with type 1 diabetes made fewer insertions and deleted more nucleotides at VDJ recombination sites, implying thymic rearrangement abnormalities. Because cDNA was sequenced instead of genomic DNA, activated cells with high expression could be over-represented, although the groups did not differ in activation or CD3 levels. HLA sub-analyses involved small numbers of individuals, so any influence of HLA type on TCRB rearrangement remained unresolved. PCR may preferentially amplify shorter templates, but because patient and control samples were amplified and corrected together, any resulting skew would affect both groups equally. Type 1 diabetes patients showed a moderate but significant shortening of TCRB CDR3 length in all four CD4+ subsets.

V ends up 3 bases short and J 4 bases short, with an unmatched junction base count of 6. Sequences SEHNR (CDR1) and FQNEAQ (CDR2) are obtained from the germline V gene (reference sequence). Including the terminal cysteine and phenylalanine, the CDR3 comprises 15 residues. CDR3 DNA is the only sequence kept; it has 45 bases, read in frame from the first base. Each donor gave one peripheral blood draw, roughly 120 mL on average, collected into heparinised tubes. A BD FACSAria II was used to sort naive, central memory, regulatory and stem cell-like memory CD4+ T cells with a panel that included CD45RO, CCR7, CD25, CD127, CD95 and CD27. A purity above 98% was achieved for all sorted populations. PBMCs were separated immediately by Lymphoprep density gradient centrifugation and were stained directly, without being cultured. Samples were stained and sorted in pairs, with one healthy donor and one patient per experiment, so that batch effects were minimized.

This clone was seen a few times. Its antigen is not yet known. Base qualities are not recorded, but no much larger clone differs from it by a single base. The entire isolated RNA was reverse transcribed using the High Capacity cDNA Reverse Transcription Kit, and thus expressed TCRB transcripts were sequenced. Deep immunoSEQ sequencing was applied to naive, central memory and regulatory T cell samples, giving an average of roughly 3.5 million total reads per sample. Sorted cells were lysed in RLT buffer and RNA was extracted with DNase-treated RNeasy Micro or Mini kits, depending on cell number. Each cell subset was processed separately to prevent cross-contamination, with patient and healthy donor samples processed together. The immunoSEQ multiplex PCR was used to amplify TCRB sequences from cDNA, yielding 87-bp fragments that span the CDR3 region. The amplicons were sequenced using the Illumina HiSeq platform. As for the authors' bioinformatics: PCR bias was corrected computationally using synthetic template baselines, and reads within Hamming distance 2 were collapsed, with unmergeable singletons discarded. Reads were aligned against IMGT so that V, D and J genes, CDR3 length and insertions or deletions at six rearrangement sites could be assigned. Within each subset, clonotype counts were normalized to sorted cell number, after which true diversity and Gini coefficients were computed with the tcR R package. The overlap coefficient, calculated on TCRB nucleotide sequences, was used to measure repertoire sharing. Out-of-frame TCRB sequences from naive cells were analyzed as a proxy for the pre-selection repertoire. TCRdb retrieved this table from immuneACCESS and kept in-frame rearrangements only. Not all clones are present; in checked studies, unresolved V genes account for under half, and no reason is known for the remainder. That table gives V, J and clone size, and the DNA gave D and trimming. Within this sample are 280,000 or so clones, with approximately 15% of them counted one time only. Roughly 0.015% of the sample belongs to the ten largest clones.

This TCR came from a man younger than 30 with type 1 diabetes. The rearranged segments are TRBV7-9 and TRBJ2-3, and 8 junctional nucleotides match TRBD2. Sequencing used naive CD4+ T cells from blood. In the paper's terms, the cell subset or site label means: true naive CD4+ T cells. The CDR3 here reads CASSFRQRGPDTQYF. The DNA sequence is given as TGTGCCAGCAGCTTTAGACAGCGGGGGCCAGATACGCAGTATTTT.